The 18 T cell receptor beta chains in this list originate from one sample, sequenced in a study of CD4 T cells in relation to SARS-CoV-2 and coronaviruses. The assay was immunoSEQ multiplex PCR, and TCRdb's table has in-frame clones only and misses some. The sample lists some 30,000 clones; 60% to 85% were seen once. Before the COVID-19 pandemic, during about 2011-2019, CD4+ T cells were taken from unexposed donors. CD4+ T cells were isolated from the cells after more than 8 days of culture. The antigens for these receptors are not known. What was sequenced was CD4+ T cells from PBMCs, cultured in vitro. Receptors originate from a human donor in good health.

This chain uses TRBV2 with TRBJ2-1, with 7 bases that match TRBD2. The V gene's germline CDR1 is SNHLY and CDR2 FYNNEI. The V gene end was trimmed by 0 bases and the J gene end by 3 bases; junction bases not matched to a gene: 5. The CDR3 consists of 16 residues. CDR3 sequence reads: CASSEASGIIYNEQFF. In DNA form, the CDR3 reads TGTGCCAGCAGTGAAGCGAGCGGGATTATCTACAATGAGCAGTTCTTC.

The chain joins TRBV5-1 to TRBJ2-3; D is unclear. The V and J ends lost 7 bases and 2 bases respectively, with 14 bases between them. Germline V lookup: CDR1 SGHRS, CDR2 YFSETQ. This CDR3 region has 14 residues. In DNA form, the CDR3 reads TGCGCCAGCTCTGGGTCCCTTCACACAGATACGCAGTATTTT. Protein: CASSGSLHTDTQYF.

This clone turned up a few times. The junction departs from germline at one end; a sequencing error may be responsible. The V and J genes are TRBV20-1 and TRBJ2-2; no reliable D call. CDR3 size: 11 residues. Germline V CDR1 and CDR2: DFQATT, SNEGSKA (reference sequence). CDR3 residues: CSAGDRGELFF. As DNA, the CDR3 is TGCAGTGCTGGAGACCGCGGGGAGCTGTTTTTT.

J is TRBJ2-2 and V is TRBV4-1, with a weak D call TRBD1 (6 bases). Germline assignment: CDR1 MGHRA and CDR2 YSYEKL. V was pared by 4 bases and J by 1 base, with 10 bases between. The CDR3 extends over 15 amino acids. CDR3 sequence (DNA): TGCGCCAGCAGCCTCGGGACAAAGAACACCGGGGAGCTGTTTTTT. Protein product: CASSLGTKNTGELFF.

The chain combines TRBV4-1 with TRBJ2-7; D gene unclear. The CDR3 is made up of 13 amino acids. V lost 4 bases, J lost 0 bases, and 7 bases lay in between. Germline V gene sequence: CDR1 MGHRA, CDR2 YSYEKL. CDR3 region: CASSLWNSYEQYF. The CDR3 DNA is TGCGCCAGCAGCCTCTGGAACTCCTACGAGCAGTACTTC.

The chain recombines TRBV7-2 with TRBJ1-6, with 10 bases aligning to TRBD1. CDR1 is SGHTA, CDR2 FQGNSA, per germline. The V segment lost 5 bases and the J segment 10 bases; nucleotides outside the gene matches: 11. This CDR3 contains 16 residues. This chain's CDR3 is CASSTGGQGLNSPLHF. DNA for the CDR3: TGTGCCAGCAGCACCGGGGGACAGGGGCTAAACTCACCCCTCCACTTT.

The chain couples TRBV19 to TRBJ1-2; 9 bases are a match to TRBD1. The germline V gene encodes CDR1 LNHDA and CDR2 SQIVND (reference sequence). V trimming: 5 bases; J trimming: 8 bases; junction bases outside the gene matches: 12. The CDR3 covers 15 residues. For the CDR3, the DNA is TGTGCCAGTAGTCTCCGGGACAGGGAGTCCCGCGGCTACACCTTC. This encodes CASSLRDRESRGYTF.

This chain uses TRBV19 with TRBJ1-6, with D unclear. V was trimmed by 4 bases and J by 3 bases, leaving 10 bases between them. Germline assignment: CDR1 LNHDA and CDR2 SQIVND (reference sequence). The CDR3 consists of 15 residues. The CDR3 sequence: CASSTQQFYNSPLHF. In DNA form, the CDR3 reads TGTGCCAGTAGTACCCAACAGTTCTATAATTCACCCCTCCACTTT.

The DNA of the CDR3 is TGTGCCAGCAGCGGACTAGAAAAAGAGACCCAGTACTTC. This gives the protein CASSGLEKETQYF. The chain employs TRBV7-9 and TRBJ2-5, with 7 positions matching TRBD2. Trimming at V came to 5 bases and at J to 3 bases, leaving 3 bases not matched to a gene. This CDR3 is built from 13 residues. Looked up from germline, CDR1 is SEHNR and CDR2 is FQNEAQ (reference sequence).

The rearrangement joins TRBV11-2 to TRBJ1-2, with a possible D match to TRBD1 (5 bases). From germline, CDR1 is SGHAT and CDR2 FQNNGV. Trimming took off 1 base at V and 8 bases at J, with 8 bases between the two ends. This CDR3 is 12 amino acids long. CDR3 protein: CASSLGRDGYTF. Here the CDR3 DNA reads TGTGCCAGCAGCTTAGGCAGGGACGGCTACACCTTC. Together with reference TRBV11-2 and TRBJ1-2, the CDR3 gives the full variable domain: EAGVAQSPRYKIIEKRQSVAFWCNPISGHATLYWYQQILGQGPKLLIQFQNNGVVDDSQLPKDRFSAERLKGVDSTLKIQPAKLEDSAVYLCASSLGRDGYTFGSGTRLTVV.

This clone was picked up a small number of times. The genes are TRBV29-1 and TRBJ2-5; D is undetermined. From germline, CDR1 is SQVTM and CDR2 ANQGSEA. V lost 4 bases, J lost 4 bases, and 13 bases lay in between. The CDR3 sequence is 13 residues long. Here the CDR3 DNA reads TGCAGCGTTGGGGTGCTAACGGGAGAGACCCAGTACTTC. Protein product: CSVGVLTGETQYF. The variable domain in full, with the rest retrieved from reference TRBV29-1 and TRBJ2-5, is SAVISQKPSRDICQRGTSLTIQCQVDSQVTMMFWYRQQPGQSLTLIATANQGSEATYESGFVIDKFPISRPNLTFSTLTVSNMSPEDSSIYLCSVGVLTGETQYFGPGTRLLVL.

The chain is built from TRBV11-2 and TRBJ2-5, with TRBD2 as a possible D gene (6 bases). This CDR3 contains 14 residues. V was pared by 4 bases and J by 1 base, with 10 bases between. Germline V CDR1 and CDR2: SGHAT, FQNNGV. This chain's CDR3 is CASSSGTPQETQYF. The CDR3 nucleotides read TGTGCCAGCAGCTCCGGGACTCCCCAAGAGACCCAGTACTTC.

V usage is TRBV28 and J usage is TRBJ2-7; 8 bases map to TRBD2. The germline CDR1 and CDR2 sequences are MDHEN and SYDVKM. With 6 bases clipped from V and 5 bases from J, the junction kept 12 bases outside the gene matches. The CDR3 is made up of 15 amino acids. CDR3 loop: CASSPGQPGGHEQYF. As DNA, the CDR3 is TGTGCCAGCAGCCCAGGACAGCCGGGGGGGCACGAGCAGTACTTC.

The CDR3 DNA reads TGTGCCAGCTCGCTGCTCCCCAGCACAGATACGCAGTATTTT. Its translation: CASSLLPSTDTQYF. J is TRBJ2-3 and V is TRBV6-5; D is unclear. CDR3 length: 14 amino acids. CDR1 and CDR2 from the germline V gene are MNHEY and SVGAGI. The V and J ends lost 8 bases and 0 bases respectively, with 12 bases between them.

The V gene is TRBV7-6, the J gene TRBJ2-7; 9 bases are shared with TRBD2. Trimming cost V 5 bases and J 6 bases; bases outside gene matches: 14. The V gene's germline CDR1 is SGHVS and CDR2 FNYEAQ. This CDR3 has 16 residues. CDR3 bases: TGTGCCAGCAGCCCGGGGAGGGGGACTAGCTGGCGCGAGCAGTACTTC. Translated, it gives CASSPGRGTSWREQYF. Full variable domain (rest looked up from reference TRBV7-6 and TRBJ2-7): GAGVSQSPRYKVTKRGQDVALRCDPISGHVSLYWYRQALGQGPEFLTYFNYEAQQDKSGLPNDRFSAERPEGSISTLTIQRTEQRDSAMYRCASSPGRGTSWREQYFGPGTRLTVT.

This clone was found a few times. J is TRBJ2-3 and V is TRBV2, with D unresolved. This CDR3 is 12 amino acids long. Germline CDR1 and CDR2: SNHLY and FYNNEI. Trimming pared 4 bases from V and 3 bases from J, leaving 5 bases between. The CDR3 nucleotides read TGTGCCAGCAGTGTGGCGACAGATACGCAGTATTTT. Translating gives CASSVATDTQYF.

Only one count was recorded for this clone. The V gene is TRBV6-2 or TRBV6-3, the J gene TRBJ2-3; the D gene could be TRBD1 or TRBD2 (5 bases each). Germline V gene sequence: CDR1 MNHEY, CDR2 SVGEGT. V lost 6 bases and J lost 2, with 12 bases in between. This CDR3 has 14 amino acids. This CDR3 reads CASSEGRDTDTQYF. DNA of the CDR3: TGTGCCAGCAGCGAGGGCAGGGACACAGATACGCAGTATTTT.

This chain uses TRBV4-2 with TRBJ2-1; 9 positions match TRBD2. CDR1 and CDR2 from the germline V gene are LGHNA and YNFKEQ. The V gene end was trimmed by 0 bases and the J gene end by 10 bases; junction bases not matched to a gene: 4. This CDR3 is 14 amino acids long. DNA for the CDR3: TGTGCCAGCAGCCAAGATGGGACTAGCACCGAGCAGTTCTTC. Protein sequence: CASSQDGTSTEQFF.